The clone carrying this T cell receptor (beta chain) was observed a handful of times. This entry is derived from a study of beta chain features in type 1 diabetes. Since all of the isolated RNA was reverse transcribed, expressed TCRB transcripts were what got sequenced. Measured with immunoSEQ multiplex PCR; TCRdb has only the in-frame clones, and not every one. The top ten clones hold about 0.03% of a sample with roughly 250,000 clones, over 7.5% of them seen once. In germline, CDR1 is MGHRA, CDR2 YSYEKL. V shed 1 base, J shed 4 bases, and the junction held 8 bases outside the gene matches. The CDR3 covers 16 residues.

Source material: naive CD4+ T cells from blood. This clonotype was obtained from a young woman in good health. J is TRBJ2-5 and V is TRBV4-1; 8 bases match TRBD1. The CDR3 DNA is TGCGCCAGCAGCCAAGTGGGCAGACAGGGGCGAGAGACCCAGTACTTC. This encodes CASSQVGRQGRETQYF.